These 22 T cell receptor beta chains came from one sample sequenced in a study of response to subunit inactivated influenza vaccine. One entry per CDR3 protein, called by TCRdb with MiXCR from the RT-PCR reads. The data show more than 500,000 distinct CDR3 sequences, with about 11% seen just once and 9.5% to 11% held by the top ten. In addition, the sample was reused for a study of T cells expressing NK-cell markers. This second report adds: The cDNA for TCR beta came from 5'RACE template switching with UMIs.

This specimen was PBMCs from blood, taken on the day of vaccination. These receptors were taken from a man between 45 and 60 years old who received an inactivated influenza vaccine.

There are a few counts of this clonotype. The chain joins TRBV11-2 to TRBJ2-3; D might be TRBD1 or TRBD2, each matching 5 bases. CDR1 and CDR2 (germline): SGHAT, FQNNGV. This CDR3 has 17 amino acids. Trimming shortened V by 3 bases and J by 0 bases, and 16 bases separated the two germline ends. In DNA, the CDR3 is TGTGCCAGCAGCTTCTTGGTGGGGCGGACTAGCACAGATACGCAGTATTTT. It codes for CASSFLVGRTSTDTQYF.

The chain carries TRBV20-1 and TRBJ2-1, with 9 nucleotides matching TRBD2. The V gene's germline CDR1 is DFQATT and CDR2 SNEGSKA (reference sequence). This CDR3 is 15 amino acids long. V lost 2 bases to trimming and J lost 3 bases; unmatched junction nucleotides: 5. The CDR3 nucleotides are TGCAGTGCTAGATGGGCTAGCGGGAACTACAATGAGCAGTTCTTC. It codes for CSARWASGNYNEQFF.

The chain combines TRBV20-1 with TRBJ2-7, with D perhaps matching TRBD1 (6 bases). Germline V gives CDR1 DFQATT, CDR2 SNEGSKA (reference sequence). The ends were cut back, 0 bases at V and 0 bases at J, with 9 bases in the middle. This CDR3 region has 14 residues. CDR3 sequence: CSARDGTNSYEQYF. Here the CDR3 DNA reads TGCAGTGCTAGAGATGGGACAAACTCCTACGAGCAGTACTTC.

The rearrangement joins TRBV20-1 to TRBJ2-1, with D perhaps matching TRBD2 (5 bases). CDR1 DFQATT and CDR2 SNEGSKA come from the germline V gene (reference sequence). The germline V and J ends were trimmed by 5 bases and 5 bases, with 13 bases remaining between them. The CDR3 runs 13 residues. CDR3 loop: CSALWTFNNEQFF. DNA for the CDR3: TGCAGTGCTCTTTGGACTTTTAACAATGAGCAGTTCTTC.

The V gene is TRBV20-1, the J gene TRBJ2-3; 10 nucleotides agree with TRBD2. Germline lookup yields CDR1 DFQATT and CDR2 SNEGSKA (reference sequence). V trimming: 3 bases; J trimming: 4 bases; junction bases outside the gene matches: 13. The CDR3 totals 17 residues. In nucleotides, the CDR3 is TGCAGTGCTAGTACTCTATGGATAGCGGGAGGTGCAGATACGCAGTATTTT. As protein: CSASTLWIAGGADTQYF.

This clonotype was picked up a small number of times. V usage is TRBV9 and J usage is TRBJ2-2, with D hard to call. The V end was cut by 3 bases, the J end by 0 bases, with 6 bases between. The CDR3 runs to 14 residues. CDR1 is SGDLS, CDR2 YYNGEE, per germline. The CDR3 protein is CASSAFANTGELFF. The CDR3, as DNA: TGTGCCAGCAGCGCTTTTGCGAACACCGGGGAGCTGTTTTTT.

This clonotype was detected many times. This chain links TRBV18 with TRBJ1-2; TRBD1 is a possible D gene (5 bases). The V and J ends lost 1 base and 4 bases respectively, with 19 bases between them. The CDR3 is made up of 17 amino acids. Germline V CDR1 and CDR2: KGHSH, LQKENI. CDR3 nucleotides: TGTGCCAGCTCACCACAGATCGGGTCGTCAGGGACCTATGGCTACACCTTC. Amino acids: CASSPQIGSSGTYGYTF.

The chain has TRBV7-3 and TRBJ2-3, with D tentatively TRBD2 (6 bases). Per the germline V gene, CDR1 is SGHTA and CDR2 is FQGTGA. There are 17 residues in the CDR3. Trimming pared 5 bases from V and 3 bases from J, leaving 21 bases between. In DNA form, the CDR3 reads TGTGCCAGCAGCCCGATCGGGACGGGACTCGCGACAGATACGCAGTATTTT. It codes for CASSPIGTGLATDTQYF.

V is TRBV12-3 or TRBV12-4 and J is TRBJ2-3, with D perhaps TRBD1 or TRBD2 (5 bases each). Trimming pared 2 bases from V and 6 bases from J, leaving 15 bases between. The CDR3 is 15 amino acids. CDR3 bases: TGTGCCAGCAGTTTACTATCCGGGGCATGGGATACGCAGTATTTT. Protein sequence: CASSLLSGAWDTQYF.

This clonotype was picked up a small number of times. The V and J genes are TRBV29-1 and TRBJ2-1; D remains ambiguous. The CDR3 consists of 12 residues. Germline V gene data show CDR1 as SQVTM and CDR2 as ANQGSEA. V gave up 5 bases and J gave up 8 bases, with 13 bases separating them. The CDR3 DNA reads as TGCAGCGTTCGTTCAGAGGAAGATGAGCAGTTCTTC. This gives the protein CSVRSEEDEQFF.

The chain joins TRBV24-1 to TRBJ2-2; D not resolved. The length of the CDR3 is 14 residues. Germline values: CDR1 KGHDR, CDR2 SFDVKD. Trimming cost V 3 bases and J 3 bases, with 7 bases left between them. CDR3 bases: TGTGCCACCAGTGATCCTTGGCACACCGGGGAGCTGTTTTTT. Protein product: CATSDPWHTGELFF.

The chain is built from TRBV6-2 or TRBV6-3 and TRBJ1-3, with D uncertain. The CDR3 length is 15 residues. V was cut by 7 bases and J by 0 bases, with 13 bases left in between. Germline V gene sequence: CDR1 MNHEY, CDR2 SVGEGT. In DNA form, the CDR3 reads TGTGCCAGCAACGAGGACTCACACTCTGGAAACACCATATATTTT. Its translation is CASNEDSHSGNTIYF.

Written as DNA, the CDR3 is TGCGCCAGCAGCCAGCTAGCGGGAGGCTCCGGGTACGAGCAGTACTTC. This gives the protein CASSQLAGGSGYEQYF. The chain carries TRBV4-3 and TRBJ2-7, with TRBD2 matching over 11 bases. This CDR3 is 16 amino acids long. V lost 3 bases and J lost 4; bases outside the gene matches: 8. Germline CDR1 and CDR2: LGHNA and YSLEER.

This clonotype occurred many times. This sequence joins TRBV20-1 and TRBJ2-7, with D uncertain. CDR1 and CDR2 from the germline V gene are DFQATT and SNEGSKA (reference sequence). The V end was cut by 6 bases, the J end by 5 bases, with 11 bases between. This CDR3 comprises 11 residues. The CDR3 sequence: CSAQIVHEQYF. In DNA, the CDR3 is TGCAGTGCCCAGATAGTCCACGAGCAGTACTTC.

This clonotype has a handful of counts. This sequence joins TRBV30 and TRBJ2-7; unclear D gene. This CDR3 comprises 14 residues. The V end was cut by 1 base, the J end by 0 bases, with 10 bases between. Germline CDR1 reads GTSNPN; CDR2 reads SVGIG (reference sequence). CDR3 in DNA: TGTGCCTGGAGTGCCACGCCCAGCTCCTACGAGCAGTACTTC. As protein: CAWSATPSSYEQYF.

This clonotype has more than one count but fewer than ten. The chain recombines TRBV30 with TRBJ1-1; 8 positions match TRBD1. The CDR3 totals 14 residues. The V segment lost 2 bases and the J segment 5 bases; nucleotides outside the gene matches: 7. From germline, CDR1 is GTSNPN and CDR2 SVGIG (reference sequence). For the CDR3, the DNA is TGTGCCTGGAGTCCCGGACAGGGAAGGACTGAAGCTTTCTTT. It codes for CAWSPGQGRTEAFF.

The rearrangement links TRBV7-9 to TRBJ2-1, with 10 bases fitting TRBD2. The length of the CDR3 is 16 residues. With 5 bases clipped from V and 12 bases from J, the junction kept 16 bases outside the gene matches. The germline CDR1 and CDR2 sequences are SEHNR and FQNEAQ (reference sequence). CDR3 bases: TGTGCCAGCAGCCCTACCTTGGCTAGCGGGAGTAGGGGGCAGTTCTTC. This encodes CASSPTLASGSRGQFF.

The rearrangement joins TRBV6-1 to TRBJ2-4, with a tentative D call TRBD1 (6 bases). The CDR3 has 16 amino acids. Between the trimmed V and J ends, which lost 9 bases and 0 bases, there was a span of 18 bases. CDR1 and CDR2 (germline): MNHNS, SASEGT. DNA of the CDR3: TGTGCCAGTACTAAAACAGGGATTGGAGCCAAAAACATTCAGTACTTC. Its translation is CASTKTGIGAKNIQYF.

Only a few counts were recorded for this clonotype. V gene TRBV12-3 or TRBV12-4 combines with J gene TRBJ1-6; no firm D call. V shed 3 bases and J shed 0 bases, with 9 bases lying between them. The CDR3 has 16 amino acids. The DNA of the CDR3 is TGTGCCAGCAGTTTTGTCGGGCTCTCCTATAATTCACCCCTCCACTTT. It encodes CASSFVGLSYNSPLHF.

The rearrangement joins TRBV5-1 to TRBJ2-7, with D maybe TRBD1 (5 bases). This CDR3 is 15 amino acids long. The ends were cut back, 4 bases at V and 0 bases at J, with 14 bases in the middle. The V gene's germline CDR1 is SGHRS and CDR2 YFSETQ. The CDR3 sequence: CASSAGPGYSYEQYF. DNA of the CDR3: TGCGCCAGCAGCGCCGGTCCAGGGTACTCCTACGAGCAGTACTTC.

This clonotype was recorded a few times. The chain carries TRBV7-2 and TRBJ2-5, with D perhaps matching TRBD1 (6 bases). V was cut by 1 base and J by 6 bases, with 9 bases left in between. CDR3 size: 13 residues. From germline, CDR1 is SGHTA and CDR2 FQGNSA. The CDR3 here is CASSLVQGQTQYF. The DNA of the CDR3 is TGTGCCAGCAGCTTAGTACAGGGTCAGACCCAGTACTTC.

The gene calls are TRBV5-1 and TRBJ2-7; tentatively, D is TRBD2 (6 bases). Germline loops: CDR1 SGHRS, CDR2 YFSETQ. The V and J ends lost 0 bases and 3 bases respectively, with 7 bases between them. CDR3 length: 13 amino acids. The CDR3 DNA reads as TGCGCCAGCAGCTTGGGACTAGACTACGAGCAGTACTTC. Its translation: CASSLGLDYEQYF.